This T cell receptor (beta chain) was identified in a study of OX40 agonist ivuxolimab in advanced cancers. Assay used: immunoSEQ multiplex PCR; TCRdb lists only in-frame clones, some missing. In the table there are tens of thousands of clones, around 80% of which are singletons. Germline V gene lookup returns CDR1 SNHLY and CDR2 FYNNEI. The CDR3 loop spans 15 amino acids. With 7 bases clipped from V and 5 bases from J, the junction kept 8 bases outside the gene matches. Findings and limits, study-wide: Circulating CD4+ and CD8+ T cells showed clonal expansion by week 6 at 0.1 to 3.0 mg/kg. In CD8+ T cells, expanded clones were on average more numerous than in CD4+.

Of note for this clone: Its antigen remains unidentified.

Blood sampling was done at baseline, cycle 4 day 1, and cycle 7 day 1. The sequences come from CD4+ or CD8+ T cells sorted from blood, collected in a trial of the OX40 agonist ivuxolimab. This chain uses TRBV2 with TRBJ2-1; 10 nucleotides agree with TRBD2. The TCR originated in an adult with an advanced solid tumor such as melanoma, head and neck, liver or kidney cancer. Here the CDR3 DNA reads TGTGCCAGCACCGACCTAGCGGGGGTCGACAATGAGCAGTTCTTC. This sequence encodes CASTDLAGVDNEQFF.